The rows below give T cell receptor beta chains drawn from one sample of a study of tumor-infiltrating lymphocytes in primary liver carcinoma. TCRdb processed the multiplex PCR reads anew with MiXCR; each CDR3 protein has one entry. The table lists roughly 78,000 distinct CDR3 sequences, over 70% of them singletons. Material: liver tumor tissue from sampling region 4. These receptors all come from a woman aged 55-75 years with primary liver carcinoma and hepatitis B virus infection. Each CDR3 is given with its conserved first and last residue.

V gene	J gene	CDR3 protein
TRBV12-3/TRBV12-4	TRBJ2-1	CASSLGSSGRSSYNKQFF
TRBV12-3/TRBV12-4	TRBJ2-6	CVSSYETGVNVLTF
TRBV29-1	TRBJ2-1	CSVEGDTNNEQSF
TRBV30	TRBJ2-1	CAWSVVADYNEQFF
TRBV4-2	TRBJ2-7	CVGSQRGSSYEQYF
TRBV4-1	TRBJ2-3	CASSRSRNSDTQYF
TRBV10-1	TRBJ1-5	CASRMGGPDSNEPQHF
TRBV28	TRBJ2-1	CASSFSGRNSQQFF
TRBV10-2	TRBJ1-5	CASSESSSDQHQHF
TRBV4-1	TRBJ2-3	CASSLGLAGRDTQYF
TRBV28	TRBJ2-7	CASSLTQGNEQYF
TRBV6-5	TRBJ2-7	CASSPTPGRESYEQYF
TRBV10-2	TRBJ2-1	CASSAIAAAYGELSF
TRBV29-1	TRBJ2-7	CSVEDPFHYEQYF
TRBV6-1	TRBJ1-6	CASTRGAENSPLHF
TRBV11-3	TRBJ2-7	CASSPGTGDTYEQYF
TRBV7-9	TRBJ2-1	CASSLSSVVAGIEQFF
TRBV6-5	TRBJ1-4	CASNRTATNEKLFF
TRBV6-2/TRBV6-3	TRBJ2-1	CASSYGTIMGNEQFF
TRBV6-1	TRBJ2-6	CASRDGQGANVMTF
TRBV7-8	TRBJ2-4	CASSPSREMDKNIQYF
TRBV12-3/TRBV12-4	TRBJ1-5	CVSSDKGSNQPQHF
TRBV6-5	TRBJ2-1	CASRVWGGRRGRDEPFF
TRBV29-1	TRBJ2-5	CSAEAGGAETLYF
TRBV11-2	TRBJ2-7	CARGGSSYVQYF
TRBV10-2	TRBJ2-1	CASRDTSWSYNEQFF
TRBV7-9	TRBJ1-5	CASSLDRGGNQPQHF
TRBV10-3	TRBJ1-1	CAIREDVDTEAFF
TRBV6-5	TRBJ1-1	CDNSYGTGNTEAFF
TRBV11-3	TRBJ2-4	CASSFEGTRKNIQYF
TRBV7-3	TRBJ2-1	CASSLTGLAGGGEQFF
TRBV14	TRBJ2-3	CASSHGTDTQYF
TRBV11-3	TRBJ2-3	CASSFMTSTDTQYF
TRBV13	TRBJ2-1	CARSSARASYNEQFF
TRBV7-9	TRBJ2-7	CASSTQCYEQYF
TRBV6-1	TRBJ2-7	CASNEETSGSWEQYF